A single sample gave rise to the 15 T cell receptor beta chains below, sequenced in a study of blood T cell repertoires in COVID-19. Sequenced by immunoSEQ multiplex PCR; TCRdb stores in-frame clones only, minus some. This sample has fewer than 85,000 clones; roughly 76% occur once, and the top ten carry 20%. The sample consisted of peripheral blood. All receptors come from an elderly woman with active or convalescent COVID-19.

This clone was found a few times. This chain links TRBV19 with TRBJ2-2; TRBD1 agrees at 10 bases. V was clipped by 11 bases and J by 4 bases; unmatched bases: 7. CDR3 length: 14 residues. Germline CDR1 and CDR2: LNHDA and SQIVND (reference sequence). As DNA, the CDR3 is TGTGCCTCCCGGACAGGGGGGGGCACCGGGGAGCTGTTTTTT. It encodes CASRTGGGTGELFF.

The rearrangement joins TRBV30 to TRBJ2-3; a possible D gene is TRBD1 (6 bases). V shed 2 bases and J shed 1 base, with 7 bases lying between them. CDR1 is GTSNPN, CDR2 SVGIG, per germline (reference sequence). The CDR3 covers 13 residues. The CDR3 DNA follows: TGTGCCTGGAGTCCAGGGGGCACAGATACGCAGTATTTT. Translation: CAWSPGGTDTQYF.

On this clone: A far bigger clonotype differs at one base, so this is likely a read error. The CDR3 DNA reads as TGTGCCAGCAGTTTTATTACCGGGGAGCTGTTTTTT. As protein: CASSFITGELFF. The gene calls are TRBV27 and TRBJ2-2; D is unclear. The V and J ends lost 3 bases and 5 bases respectively, with 4 bases between them. The CDR3 covers 12 residues. From germline, CDR1 is MNHEY and CDR2 SMNVEV (reference sequence).

The genes are TRBV5-6 and TRBJ1-5; D possibly corresponds to TRBD1 (6 bases). Germline CDR1 is SGHDT and CDR2 is YYEEEE. Trimming left V 3 bases short and J 1 base short, with 8 bases between. This CDR3 spans 14 amino acids. The CDR3 DNA reads as TGTGCCAGCAGCTCGGACAGAAGCAATCAGCCCCAGCATTTT. It yields the protein CASSSDRSNQPQHF. The variable domain in full, with the rest retrieved from reference TRBV5-6 and TRBJ1-5, is DAGVTQSPTHLIKTRGQQVTLRCSPKSGHDTVSWYQQALGQGPQFIFQYYEEEERQRGNFPDRFSGHQFPNYSSELNVNALLLGDSALYLCASSSDRSNQPQHFGDGTRLSIL.

This chain joins TRBV19 and TRBJ1-5; D is uncertain. Per the germline V gene, CDR1 is LNHDA and CDR2 is SQIVND (reference sequence). There are 15 residues in the CDR3. V lost 2 bases, J lost 6 bases, and 14 bases lay in between. Here the CDR3 DNA reads TGTGCCAGTAGTATACAAAGAGAAGAGGGTCAGCCCCAGCATTTT. This translates into CASSIQREEGQPQHF.

The V call is TRBV15, the J call TRBJ2-5; no clear D. The CDR3 loop spans 13 amino acids. Trimming stripped 1 base from V and 3 bases from J, with 6 bases between. The germline V gene encodes CDR1 LNHNV and CDR2 YYDKDF (reference sequence). The CDR3 is CATSRGQEETQYF. CDR3 in DNA: TGTGCCACCAGCAGAGGCCAGGAAGAGACCCAGTACTTC.

The chain combines TRBV3-1 (or the pseudogene TRBV3-2) with TRBJ1-4; weak D call: TRBD1 (6 bases). The CDR3 has 14 residues. V lost 2 bases and J lost 7, with 11 bases in between. Germline V lookup: CDR1 LGHDT, CDR2 YNNKEL (reference sequence). CDR3 residues: CASSQSGDIEKLFF. Here the CDR3 DNA reads TGTGCCAGCAGCCAATCAGGGGACATTGAAAAACTGTTTTTT.

The chain couples TRBV2 to TRBJ2-2; the D gene is possibly TRBD1 (6 bases). Germline V gene sequence: CDR1 SNHLY, CDR2 FYNNEI. V was pared by 1 base and J by 6 bases, with 21 bases between. The length of the CDR3 is 18 residues. CDR3 protein: CASSEGLGATRGAGELFF. The CDR3 bases are TGTGCCAGCAGTGAAGGGCTGGGGGCCACCAGAGGAGCCGGGGAGCTGTTTTTT.

The chain combines TRBV14 with TRBJ1-1; tentatively, D is TRBD1 (5 bases). Trimming removed 4 bases at V and 4 bases at J, with 13 bases between. CDR3 size: 14 residues. Germline V gene lookup returns CDR1 SGHDN and CDR2 FVKESK. The CDR3, as DNA: TGTGCCAGCAGCCTCCGCCCCAGGGTCACTGAAGCTTTCTTT. It is translated as CASSLRPRVTEAFF.

The chain carries TRBV6-5 and TRBJ1-2; possible D gene TRBD1, 6 bases. The CDR3 is 14 residues long. Germline CDR1 MNHEY, CDR2 SVGAGI. V was trimmed by 10 bases and J by 3 bases, leaving 18 bases between them. As DNA, the CDR3 is TGTGCCACTGACATACAGGGCCACGACTATGGCTACACCTTC. This sequence encodes CATDIQGHDYGYTF.

The DNA of the CDR3 is TGTGCCACCAGTGATTTCTCCCGGGACAGGGGCTTAGACACCATATATTTT. Translating it yields CATSDFSRDRGLDTIYF. The chain carries TRBV24-1 and TRBJ1-3, with TRBD1 matching 10 bases. Germline assignment: CDR1 KGHDR and CDR2 SFDVKD. The CDR3 consists of 17 residues. The junction had 10 bases not matched to a gene; V was cut back by 1 base and J by 8 bases.

The CDR3 loop reads CASSLSTRTHLRGTEAFF. CDR3 in DNA: TGTGCCAGCAGCCTCTCCACGAGGACCCATCTCAGGGGCACTGAAGCTTTCTTT. The V call is TRBV7-2, the J call TRBJ1-1; a weak D match, TRBD1 (6 bases). Trimming shortened V by 5 bases and J by 4 bases, and 26 bases separated the two germline ends. CDR3 length: 18 amino acids. Germline V gene sequence: CDR1 SGHTA, CDR2 FQGNSA.

The sample holds a few counts of this clone. The chain couples TRBV7-6 to TRBJ2-2, with 12 bases aligning to TRBD2. CDR1 and CDR2 from the germline V gene are SGHVS and FNYEAQ. The CDR3 is made up of 21 amino acids. J lost 4 bases, V lost 0 bases, and 15 bases had no gene match. The CDR3 is CASSLALGWLAGGPVTGELFF. Written as DNA, the CDR3 is TGTGCCAGCAGCTTAGCGCTCGGTTGGCTAGCGGGGGGGCCTGTCACCGGGGAGCTGTTTTTT. Looking up the rest from reference TRBV7-6 and TRBJ2-2 gives the full variable domain: GAGVSQSPRYKVTKRGQDVALRCDPISGHVSLYWYRQALGQGPEFLTYFNYEAQQDKSGLPNDRFSAERPEGSISTLTIQRTEQRDSAMYRCASSLALGWLAGGPVTGELFFGEGSRLTVL.

This chain uses TRBV6-5 with TRBJ1-3; D not certain. CDR1 and CDR2 from the germline V gene are MNHEY and SVGAGI. This CDR3 has 12 amino acids. Between the trimmed V and J ends, which lost 8 bases and 0 bases, there was a span of 5 bases. CDR3 sequence reads: CASFSSGNTIYF. The CDR3 nucleotides read TGTGCCAGCTTCAGCTCTGGAAACACCATATATTTT.

V gene TRBV5-8 combines with J gene TRBJ1-2; TRBD1 is a possible D gene (6 bases). CDR3 length equals 14 residues. V lost 1 base and J lost 2, with 9 bases in between. From germline, CDR1 is SGHTS and CDR2 YDEGEE. CDR3 nucleotides: TGTGCCAGCAGCTTGCTGGACAGAAACTATGGCTACACCTTC. Residues: CASSLLDRNYGYTF.